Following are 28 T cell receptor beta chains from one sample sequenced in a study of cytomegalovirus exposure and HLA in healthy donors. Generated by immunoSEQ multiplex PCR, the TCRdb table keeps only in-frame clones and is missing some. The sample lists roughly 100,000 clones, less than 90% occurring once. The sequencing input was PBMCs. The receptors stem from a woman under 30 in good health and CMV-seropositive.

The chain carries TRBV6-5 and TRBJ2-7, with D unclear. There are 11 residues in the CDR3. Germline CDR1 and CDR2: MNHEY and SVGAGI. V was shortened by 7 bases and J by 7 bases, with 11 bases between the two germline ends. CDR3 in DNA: TGTGCCAGCACCATAGGCAGGGAGCAGTACTTC. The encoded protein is CASTIGREQYF.

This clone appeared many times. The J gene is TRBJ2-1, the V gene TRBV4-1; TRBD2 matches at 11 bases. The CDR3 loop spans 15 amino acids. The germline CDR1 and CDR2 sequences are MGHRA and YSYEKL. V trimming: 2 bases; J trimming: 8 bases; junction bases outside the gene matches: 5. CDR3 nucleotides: TGCGCCAGCAGCCAACCGACTAGCGGGGCCTATGAGCAGTTCTTC. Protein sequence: CASSQPTSGAYEQFF.

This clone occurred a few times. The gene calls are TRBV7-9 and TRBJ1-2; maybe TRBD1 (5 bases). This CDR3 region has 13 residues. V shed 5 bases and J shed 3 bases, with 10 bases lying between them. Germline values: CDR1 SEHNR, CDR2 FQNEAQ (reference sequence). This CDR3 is CASSHTGDYGYTF. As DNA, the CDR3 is TGTGCCAGCAGCCATACAGGAGACTATGGCTACACCTTC.

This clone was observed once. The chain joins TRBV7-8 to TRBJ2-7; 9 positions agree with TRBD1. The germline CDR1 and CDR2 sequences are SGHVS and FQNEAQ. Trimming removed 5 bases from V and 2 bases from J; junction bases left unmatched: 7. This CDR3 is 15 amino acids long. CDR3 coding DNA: TGTGCCAGCAGCGCGGGGACAGGGAGGACCTACGAGCAGTACGTC. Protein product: CASSAGTGRTYEQYV.

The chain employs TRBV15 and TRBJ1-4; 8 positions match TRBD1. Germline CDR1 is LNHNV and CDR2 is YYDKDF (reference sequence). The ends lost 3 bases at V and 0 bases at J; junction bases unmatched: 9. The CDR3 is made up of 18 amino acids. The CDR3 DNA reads TGTGCCACCAGCAGCCCTCTTATACAGGGGGCAACTAATGAAAAACTGTTTTTT. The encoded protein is CATSSPLIQGATNEKLFF.

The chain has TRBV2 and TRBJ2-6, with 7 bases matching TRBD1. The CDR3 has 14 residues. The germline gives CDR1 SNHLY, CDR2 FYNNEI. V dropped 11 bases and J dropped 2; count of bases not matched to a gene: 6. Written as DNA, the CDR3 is TGTGCCGGGTACAGGGGAACTGGGGCCAACGTCCTGACTTTC. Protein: CAGYRGTGANVLTF.

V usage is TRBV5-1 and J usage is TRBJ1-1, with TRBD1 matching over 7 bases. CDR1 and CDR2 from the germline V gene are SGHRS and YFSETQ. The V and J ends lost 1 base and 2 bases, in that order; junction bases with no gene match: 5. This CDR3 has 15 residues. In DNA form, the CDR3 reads TGCGCCAGCAGCTTGACTGGGACAGTAAACACTGAAGCTTTCTTT. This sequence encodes CASSLTGTVNTEAFF. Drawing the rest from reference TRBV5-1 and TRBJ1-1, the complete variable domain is KAGVTQTPRYLIKTRGQQVTLSCSPISGHRSVSWYQQTPGQGLQFLFEYFSETQRNKGNFPGRFSGRQFSNSRSEMNVSTLELGDSALYLCASSLTGTVNTEAFFGQGTRLTVV.

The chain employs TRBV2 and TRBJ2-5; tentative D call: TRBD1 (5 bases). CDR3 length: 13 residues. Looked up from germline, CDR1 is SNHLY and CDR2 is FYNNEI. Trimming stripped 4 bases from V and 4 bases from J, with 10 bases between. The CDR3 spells CASSVQARETQYF. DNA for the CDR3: TGTGCCAGCAGTGTACAGGCAAGAGAGACCCAGTACTTC.

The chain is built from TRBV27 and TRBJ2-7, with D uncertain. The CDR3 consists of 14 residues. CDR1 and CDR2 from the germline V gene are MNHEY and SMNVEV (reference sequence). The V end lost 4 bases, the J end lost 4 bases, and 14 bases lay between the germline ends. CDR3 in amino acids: CASSSTPGGYEQYF. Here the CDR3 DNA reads TGTGCCAGCAGTTCCACTCCCGGCGGATACGAGCAGTACTTC.

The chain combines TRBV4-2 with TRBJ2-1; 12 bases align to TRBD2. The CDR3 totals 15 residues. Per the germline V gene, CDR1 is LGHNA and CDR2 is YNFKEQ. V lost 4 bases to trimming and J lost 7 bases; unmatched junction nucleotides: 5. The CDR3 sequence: CASSRSSGGANEQFF. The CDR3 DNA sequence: TGTGCCAGCAGCCGGTCTAGCGGGGGGGCTAATGAGCAGTTCTTC.

This chain's CDR3 is CASSARGLAAGNTIYF. CDR3 nucleotide sequence: TGTGCCAGCAGCGCAAGGGGGCTAGCTGCTGGAAACACCATATATTTT. The rearrangement uses TRBV9 and TRBJ1-3, with TRBD1 matching 7 bases. The CDR3 is 16 amino acids. The junction had 8 bases not matched to a gene; V was cut back by 3 bases and J by 2 bases. Looked up from germline, CDR1 is SGDLS and CDR2 is YYNGEE.

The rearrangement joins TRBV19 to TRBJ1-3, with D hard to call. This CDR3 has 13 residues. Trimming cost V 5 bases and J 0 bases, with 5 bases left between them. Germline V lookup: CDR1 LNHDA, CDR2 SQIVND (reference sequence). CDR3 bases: TGTGCCAGTAGTCCAGACTCTGGAAACACCATATATTTT. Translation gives CASSPDSGNTIYF.

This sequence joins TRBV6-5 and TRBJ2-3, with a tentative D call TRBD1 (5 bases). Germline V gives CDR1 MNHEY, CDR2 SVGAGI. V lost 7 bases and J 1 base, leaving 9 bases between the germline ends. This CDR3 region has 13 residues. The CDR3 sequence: CASTEQGTDTQYF. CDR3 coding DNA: TGTGCCAGCACGGAACAGGGCACAGATACGCAGTATTTT.

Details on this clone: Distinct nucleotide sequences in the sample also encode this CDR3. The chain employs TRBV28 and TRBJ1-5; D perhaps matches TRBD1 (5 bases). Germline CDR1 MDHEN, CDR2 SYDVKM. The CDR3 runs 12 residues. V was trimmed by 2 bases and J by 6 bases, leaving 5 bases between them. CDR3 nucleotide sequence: TGTGCCAGCAGTTTAAGGGGTCAGCCCCAGCATTTT. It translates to CASSLRGQPQHF.

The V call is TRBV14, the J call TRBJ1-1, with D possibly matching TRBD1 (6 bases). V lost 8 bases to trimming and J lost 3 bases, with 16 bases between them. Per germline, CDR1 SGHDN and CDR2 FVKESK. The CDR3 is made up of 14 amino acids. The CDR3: CASGGGAGHTEAFF. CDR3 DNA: TGTGCCAGCGGAGGGGGGGCTGGTCACACTGAAGCTTTCTTT. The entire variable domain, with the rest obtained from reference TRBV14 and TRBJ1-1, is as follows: EAGVTQFPSHSVIEKGQTVTLRCDPISGHDNLYWYRRVMGKEIKFLLHFVKESKQDESGMPNNRFLAERTGGTYSTLKVQPAELEDSGVYFCASGGGAGHTEAFFGQGTRLTVV.

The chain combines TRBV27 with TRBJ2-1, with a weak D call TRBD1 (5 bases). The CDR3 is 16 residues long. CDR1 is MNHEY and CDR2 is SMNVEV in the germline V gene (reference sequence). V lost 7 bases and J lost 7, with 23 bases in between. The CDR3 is CASTPFWQGIRNEQFF. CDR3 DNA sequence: TGTGCCAGCACCCCTTTTTGGCAGGGAATAAGAAATGAGCAGTTCTTC.

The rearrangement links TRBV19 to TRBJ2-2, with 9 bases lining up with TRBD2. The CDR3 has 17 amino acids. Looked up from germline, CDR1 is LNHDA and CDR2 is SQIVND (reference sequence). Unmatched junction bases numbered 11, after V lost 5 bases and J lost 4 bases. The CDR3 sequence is CASSWDGGGAGTGELFF. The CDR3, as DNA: TGTGCCAGTAGTTGGGATGGCGGGGGGGCCGGCACCGGGGAGCTGTTTTTT.

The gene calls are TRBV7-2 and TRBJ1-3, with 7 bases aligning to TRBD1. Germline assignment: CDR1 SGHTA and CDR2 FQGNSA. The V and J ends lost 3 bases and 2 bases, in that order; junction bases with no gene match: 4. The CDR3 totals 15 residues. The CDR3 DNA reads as TGTGCCAGCAGCTTCCAGACAGGGCCTGGAAACACCATATATTTT. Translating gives CASSFQTGPGNTIYF.

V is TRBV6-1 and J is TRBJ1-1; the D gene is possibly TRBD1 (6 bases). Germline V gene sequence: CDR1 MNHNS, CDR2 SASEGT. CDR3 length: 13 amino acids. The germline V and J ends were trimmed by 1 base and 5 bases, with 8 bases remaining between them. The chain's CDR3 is CASSEGGGTEAFF. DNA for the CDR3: TGTGCCAGCAGTGAAGGAGGGGGTACTGAAGCTTTCTTT.

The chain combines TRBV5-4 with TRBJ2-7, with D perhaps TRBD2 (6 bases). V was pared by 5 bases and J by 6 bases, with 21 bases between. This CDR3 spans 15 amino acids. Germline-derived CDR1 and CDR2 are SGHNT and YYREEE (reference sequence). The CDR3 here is CASSYPGLPDGEQYV. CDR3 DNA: TGTGCCAGCAGTTACCCGGGACTGCCCGATGGCGAGCAGTACGTC.

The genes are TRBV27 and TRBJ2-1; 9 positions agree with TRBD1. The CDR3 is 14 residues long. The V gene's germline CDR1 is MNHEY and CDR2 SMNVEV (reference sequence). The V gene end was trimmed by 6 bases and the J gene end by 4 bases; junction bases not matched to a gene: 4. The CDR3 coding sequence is TGTGCCAGCAGCCCGGGACAGGGATACAATGAGCAGTTCTTC. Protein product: CASSPGQGYNEQFF.

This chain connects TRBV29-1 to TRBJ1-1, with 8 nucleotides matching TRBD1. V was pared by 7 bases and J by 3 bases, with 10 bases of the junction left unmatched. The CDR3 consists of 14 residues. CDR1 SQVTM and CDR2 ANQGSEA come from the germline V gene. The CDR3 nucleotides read TGCAGCGACGGACAGGGCCCAAAGCACACTGAAGCTTTCTTT. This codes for CSDGQGPKHTEAFF.

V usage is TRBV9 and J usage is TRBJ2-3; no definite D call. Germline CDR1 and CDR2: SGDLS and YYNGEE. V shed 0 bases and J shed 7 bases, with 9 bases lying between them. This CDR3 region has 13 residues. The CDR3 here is CASSVGDKYTQYF. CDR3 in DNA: TGTGCCAGCAGCGTAGGCGACAAGTATACGCAGTATTTT.

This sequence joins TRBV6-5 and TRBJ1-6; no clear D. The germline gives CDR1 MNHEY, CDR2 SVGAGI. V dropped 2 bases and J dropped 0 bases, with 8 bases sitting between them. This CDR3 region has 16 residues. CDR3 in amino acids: CASSYSARSYNSPLHF. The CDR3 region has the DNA TGTGCCAGCAGTTACAGCGCCCGCTCCTATAATTCACCCCTCCACTTT.

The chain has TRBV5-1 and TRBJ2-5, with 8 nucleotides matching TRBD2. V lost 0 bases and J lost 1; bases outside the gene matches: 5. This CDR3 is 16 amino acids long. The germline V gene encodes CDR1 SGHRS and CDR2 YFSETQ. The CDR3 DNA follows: TGCGCCAGCAGCTTGGGCGGCGGGGGGACCCAAGAGACCCAGTACTTC. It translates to CASSLGGGGTQETQYF. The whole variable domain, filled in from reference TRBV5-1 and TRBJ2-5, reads KAGVTQTPRYLIKTRGQQVTLSCSPISGHRSVSWYQQTPGQGLQFLFEYFSETQRNKGNFPGRFSGRQFSNSRSEMNVSTLELGDSALYLCASSLGGGGTQETQYFGPGTRLLVL.

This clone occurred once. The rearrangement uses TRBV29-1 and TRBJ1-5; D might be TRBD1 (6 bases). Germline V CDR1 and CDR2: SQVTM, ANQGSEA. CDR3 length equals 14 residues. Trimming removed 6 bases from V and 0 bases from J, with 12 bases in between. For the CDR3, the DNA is TGCAGCGTCGTCCCAGGGGATAGCAATCAGCCCCAGCATTTT. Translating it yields CSVVPGDSNQPQHF.

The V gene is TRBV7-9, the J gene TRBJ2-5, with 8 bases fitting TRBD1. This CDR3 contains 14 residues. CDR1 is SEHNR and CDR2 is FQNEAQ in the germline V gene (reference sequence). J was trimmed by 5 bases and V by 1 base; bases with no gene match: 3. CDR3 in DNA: TGTGCCAGCAGCTTAGGGACAGGGCAGGAGACCCAGTACTTC. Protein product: CASSLGTGQETQYF.

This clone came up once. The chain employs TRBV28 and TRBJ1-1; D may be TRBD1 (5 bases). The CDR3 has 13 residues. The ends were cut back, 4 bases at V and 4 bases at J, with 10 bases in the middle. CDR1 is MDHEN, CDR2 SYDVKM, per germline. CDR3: CASSSGFVTEAFF. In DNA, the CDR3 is TGTGCCAGCAGTTCAGGGTTTGTCACTGAAGCTTTCTTT.